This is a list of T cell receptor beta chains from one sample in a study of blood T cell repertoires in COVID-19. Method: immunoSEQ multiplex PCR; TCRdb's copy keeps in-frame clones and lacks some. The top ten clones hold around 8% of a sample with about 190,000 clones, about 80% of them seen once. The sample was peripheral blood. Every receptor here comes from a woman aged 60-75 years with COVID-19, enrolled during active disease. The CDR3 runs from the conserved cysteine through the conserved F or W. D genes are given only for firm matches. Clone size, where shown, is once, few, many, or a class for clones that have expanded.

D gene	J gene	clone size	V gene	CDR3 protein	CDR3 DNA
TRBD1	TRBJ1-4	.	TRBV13	CASSLGDRGEKLFF	TGTGCCAGCAGCTTAGGGGACAGGGGCGAAAAACTGTTTTTT
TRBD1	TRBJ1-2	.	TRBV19	CASSILRDRGNYGYTF	TGTGCCAGTAGTATACTCCGGGACAGGGGTAACTATGGCTACACCTTC
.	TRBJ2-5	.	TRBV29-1	CSVDIDQETQYF	TGCAGCGTTGACATAGATCAAGAGACCCAGTACTTC
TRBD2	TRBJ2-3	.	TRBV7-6	CASSLELAGTSTDTQYF	TGTGCCAGCAGCTTAGAACTAGCGGGGACTAGCACAGATACGCAGTATTTT
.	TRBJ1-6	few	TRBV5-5	CASSLASNSPLHF	TGTGCCAGCAGCTTGGCGTCGAATTCACCCCTCCACTTT
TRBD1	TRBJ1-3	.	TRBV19	CASSIGTASGNTIYF	TGTGCCAGTAGTATTGGGACAGCTTCTGGAAACACCATATATTTT
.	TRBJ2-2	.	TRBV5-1	CASSLGAGGNTGELFF	TGCGCCAGCAGCTTGGGAGCCGGGGGGAACACCGGGGAGCTGTTTTTT
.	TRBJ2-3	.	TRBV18	CASSPGGGSDTQYF	TGTGCCAGCTCACCAGGTGGGGGGTCTGATACGCAGTATTTT
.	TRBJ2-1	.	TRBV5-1	CASSLDGNGLNEQFF	TGCGCCAGCAGCTTGGACGGGAACGGTTTGAATGAGCAGTTCTTC
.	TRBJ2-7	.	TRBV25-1	CASSKGTQSSYEQYF	TGTGCCAGCAGTAAAGGGACACAGAGCTCCTACGAGCAGTACTTC
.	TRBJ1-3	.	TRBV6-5	CASSYRRRDSGNTIYF	TGTGCCAGCAGTTATAGGCGGCGGGACTCTGGAAACACCATATATTTT
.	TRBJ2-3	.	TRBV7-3	CASSLNPLTDTQYF	TGTGCCAGCAGCTTAAATCCGCTAACAGATACGCAGTATTTT
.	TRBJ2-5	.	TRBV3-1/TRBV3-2	CASSQGGYGQETQYF	TGTGCCAGCAGCCAAGGAGGGTATGGTCAGGAGACCCAGTACTTC
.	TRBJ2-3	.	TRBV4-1	CASSQEVAGSRTYTQYF	TGCGCCAGCAGCCAAGAGGTTGCGGGGAGTCGCACATATACGCAGTATTTT
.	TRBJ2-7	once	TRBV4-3	CASSQDPSSDEQYF	TGCGCCAGCAGCCAAGACCCTAGCAGCGACGAGCAGTACTTC
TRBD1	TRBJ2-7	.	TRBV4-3	CASSRGQGAVEQYF	TGCGCCAGCAGCCGCGGACAGGGGGCCGTCGAGCAGTACTTC